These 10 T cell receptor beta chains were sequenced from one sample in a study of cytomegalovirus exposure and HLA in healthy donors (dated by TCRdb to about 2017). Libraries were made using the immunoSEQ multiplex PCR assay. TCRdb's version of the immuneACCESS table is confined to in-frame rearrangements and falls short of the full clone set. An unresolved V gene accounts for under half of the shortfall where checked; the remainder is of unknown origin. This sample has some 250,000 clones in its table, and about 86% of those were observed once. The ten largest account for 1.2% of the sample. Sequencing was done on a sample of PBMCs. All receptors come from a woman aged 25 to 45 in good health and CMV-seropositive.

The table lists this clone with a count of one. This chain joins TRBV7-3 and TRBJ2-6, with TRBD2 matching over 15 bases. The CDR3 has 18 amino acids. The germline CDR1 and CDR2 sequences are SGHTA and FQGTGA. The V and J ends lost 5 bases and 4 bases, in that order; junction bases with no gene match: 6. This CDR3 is CASSQGLAGGSGANVLTF. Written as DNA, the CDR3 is TGTGCCAGCAGCCAGGGACTAGCGGGAGGTTCCGGGGCCAACGTCCTGACTTTC.

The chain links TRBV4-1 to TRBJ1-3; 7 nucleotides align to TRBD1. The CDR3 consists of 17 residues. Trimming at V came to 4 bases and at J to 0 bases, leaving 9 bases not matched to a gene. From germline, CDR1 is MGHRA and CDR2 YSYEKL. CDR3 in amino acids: CASSPWAGGSSGNTIYF. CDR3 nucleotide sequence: TGCGCCAGCAGCCCGTGGGCAGGGGGTTCCTCTGGAAACACCATATATTTT.

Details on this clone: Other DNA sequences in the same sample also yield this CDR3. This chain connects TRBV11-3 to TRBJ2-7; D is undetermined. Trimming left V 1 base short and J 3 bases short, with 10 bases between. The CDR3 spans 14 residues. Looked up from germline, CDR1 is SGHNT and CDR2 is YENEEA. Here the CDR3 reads CASSLGGGNYEQYF. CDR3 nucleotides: TGTGCCAGCAGCTTAGGTGGCGGAAACTACGAGCAGTACTTC.

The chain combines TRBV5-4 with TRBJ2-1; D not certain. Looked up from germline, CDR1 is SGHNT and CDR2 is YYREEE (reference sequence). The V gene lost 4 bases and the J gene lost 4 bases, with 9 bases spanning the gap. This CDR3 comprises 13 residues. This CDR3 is CASSQAFYNEQFF. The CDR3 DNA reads TGTGCCAGCAGCCAAGCCTTTTACAATGAGCAGTTCTTC.

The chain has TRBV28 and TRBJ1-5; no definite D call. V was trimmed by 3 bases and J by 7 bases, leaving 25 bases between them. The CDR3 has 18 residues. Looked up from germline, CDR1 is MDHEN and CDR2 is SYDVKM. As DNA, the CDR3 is TGTGCCAGCAGTTTTGATGATGCCTTTAACGGACGGGGACAGCCCCAGCATTTT. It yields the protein CASSFDDAFNGRGQPQHF.

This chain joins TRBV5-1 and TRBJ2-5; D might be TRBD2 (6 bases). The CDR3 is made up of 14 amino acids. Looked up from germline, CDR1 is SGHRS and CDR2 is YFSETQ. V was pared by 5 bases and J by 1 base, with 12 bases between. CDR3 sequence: CASRSRGTQETQYF. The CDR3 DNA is TGCGCCAGCAGGTCGCGCGGGACCCAAGAGACCCAGTACTTC.

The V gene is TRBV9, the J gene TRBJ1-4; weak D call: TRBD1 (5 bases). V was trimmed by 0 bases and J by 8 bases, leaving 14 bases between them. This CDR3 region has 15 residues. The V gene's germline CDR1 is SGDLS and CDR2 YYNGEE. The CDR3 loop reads CASSVAGREGEKLFF. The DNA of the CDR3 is TGTGCCAGCAGCGTAGCGGGCAGGGAGGGCGAAAAACTGTTTTTT.

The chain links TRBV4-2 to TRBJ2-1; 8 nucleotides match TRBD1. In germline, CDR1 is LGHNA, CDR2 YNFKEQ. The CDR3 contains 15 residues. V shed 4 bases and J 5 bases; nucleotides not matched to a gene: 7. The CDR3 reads CASSPRDRGNNEQFF. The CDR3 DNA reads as TGTGCCAGCAGCCCTCGAGACAGGGGAAACAATGAGCAGTTCTTC.

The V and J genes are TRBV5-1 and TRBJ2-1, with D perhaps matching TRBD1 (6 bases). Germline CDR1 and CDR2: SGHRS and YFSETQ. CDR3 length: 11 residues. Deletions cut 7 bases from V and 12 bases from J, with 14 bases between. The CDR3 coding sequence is TGCGCCAGCCTGGACAGTGGGATGCAGTTCTTC. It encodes CASLDSGMQFF.

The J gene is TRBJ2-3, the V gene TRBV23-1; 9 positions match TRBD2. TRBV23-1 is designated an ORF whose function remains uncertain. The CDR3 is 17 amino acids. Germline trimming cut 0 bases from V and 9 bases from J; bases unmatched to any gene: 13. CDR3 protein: CASSQSGPSGTANTQYF. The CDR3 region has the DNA TGCGCCAGCAGTCAATCAGGTCCTAGCGGGACGGCCAACACGCAGTATTTT.